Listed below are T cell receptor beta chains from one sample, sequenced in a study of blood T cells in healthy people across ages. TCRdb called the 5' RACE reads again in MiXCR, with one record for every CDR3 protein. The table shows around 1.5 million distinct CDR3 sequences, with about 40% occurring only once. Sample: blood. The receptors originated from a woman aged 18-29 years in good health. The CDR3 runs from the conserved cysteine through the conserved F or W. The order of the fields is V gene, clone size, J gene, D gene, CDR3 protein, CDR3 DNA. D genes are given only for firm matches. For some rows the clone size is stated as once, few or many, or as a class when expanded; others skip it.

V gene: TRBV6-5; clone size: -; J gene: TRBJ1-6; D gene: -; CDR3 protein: CASRPTNYGGSPLHF; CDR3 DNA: TGTGCCAGCAGACCGACCAACTACGGAGGGTCACCCCTCCACTTT
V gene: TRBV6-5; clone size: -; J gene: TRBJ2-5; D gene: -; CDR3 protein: CASGPGGQQTRGQYF; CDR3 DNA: TGTGCCAGCGGCCCGGGGGGCCAACAGACTCGTGGGCAGTACTTC
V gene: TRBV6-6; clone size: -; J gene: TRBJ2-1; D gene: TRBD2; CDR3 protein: CASSYPTSGKGTQFF; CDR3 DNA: TGTGCCAGCAGTTACCCGACTAGCGGCAAAGGGACCCAGTTCTTC
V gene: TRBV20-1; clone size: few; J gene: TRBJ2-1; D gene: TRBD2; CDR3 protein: CSASFGRAYGNEQFF; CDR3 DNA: TGCAGTGCTAGCTTCGGGAGGGCCTATGGCAATGAGCAGTTCTTC
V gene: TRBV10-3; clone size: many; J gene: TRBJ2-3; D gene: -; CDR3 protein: CAISEGNTQYF; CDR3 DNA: TGTGCCATCAGTGAGGGTAATACGCAGTATTTT
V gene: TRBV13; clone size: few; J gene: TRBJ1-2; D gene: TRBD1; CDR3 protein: CASSLSRGDNGYTF; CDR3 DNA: TGTGCCAGCAGCCTATCCAGGGGGGATAATGGCTACACCTTC
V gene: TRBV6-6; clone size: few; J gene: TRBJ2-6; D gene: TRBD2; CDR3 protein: CASRWTSGITGANVLTF; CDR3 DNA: TGTGCCAGCCGCTGGACTAGCGGGATAACTGGGGCCAACGTCCTGACTTTC
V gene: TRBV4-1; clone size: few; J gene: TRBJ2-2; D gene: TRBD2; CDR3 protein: CASSPQAIAGARTGELFF; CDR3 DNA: TGCGCCAGCAGCCCCCAGGCCATAGCGGGGGCAAGGACCGGGGAGCTGTTTTTT
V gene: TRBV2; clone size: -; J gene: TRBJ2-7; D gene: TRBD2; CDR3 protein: CASRGQVGTSGYEQYF; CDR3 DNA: TGTGCCAGCCGGGGACAGGTCGGGACTAGCGGGTACGAGCAGTACTTC
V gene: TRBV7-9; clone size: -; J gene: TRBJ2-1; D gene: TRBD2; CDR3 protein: CASSSDFSGGKLNEQFF; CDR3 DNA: TGTGCCAGCAGCTCAGATTTTAGCGGGGGGAAGCTCAATGAGCAGTTCTTC
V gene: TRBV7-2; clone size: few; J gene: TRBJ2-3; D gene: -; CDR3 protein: CASSQRRGDTQYF; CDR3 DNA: TGTGCCAGCAGCCAGAGGCGGGGTGATACGCAGTATTTT
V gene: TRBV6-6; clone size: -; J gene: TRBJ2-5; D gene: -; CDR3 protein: CASSYSGLQETQYF; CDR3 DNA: TGTGCCAGCAGTTACTCGGGGCTCCAAGAGACCCAGTACTTC
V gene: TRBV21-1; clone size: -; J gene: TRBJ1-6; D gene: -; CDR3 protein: CASSKEGRNNSPLHF; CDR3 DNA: TGTGCCAGCAGCAAAGAAGGGAGGAATAATTCACCCCTCCACTTT
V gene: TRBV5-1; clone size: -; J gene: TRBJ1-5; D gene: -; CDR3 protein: CASSATGTPNQPQHF; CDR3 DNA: TGCGCCAGCAGCGCCACCGGGACACCTAATCAGCCCCAGCATTTT
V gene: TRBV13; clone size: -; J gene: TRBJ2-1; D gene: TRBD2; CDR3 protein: CASSLVLSAGGLRNEQFF; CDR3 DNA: TGTGCCAGCAGCTTAGTGTTGTCGGCGGGGGGGCTCCGTAATGAGCAGTTCTTC
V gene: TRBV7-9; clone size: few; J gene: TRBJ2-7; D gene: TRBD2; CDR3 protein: CASSTRSLAGSYEQYF; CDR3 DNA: TGTGCCAGCAGCACTAGGAGCCTAGCGGGTTCCTACGAGCAGTACTTC
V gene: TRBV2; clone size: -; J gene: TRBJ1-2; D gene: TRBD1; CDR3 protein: CASSPTGGEGYTF; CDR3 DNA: TGTGCCAGCAGTCCGACAGGGGGGGAAGGCTACACCTTC
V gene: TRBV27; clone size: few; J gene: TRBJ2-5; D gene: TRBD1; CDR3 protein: CASSPYDRGFEQYF; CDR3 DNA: TGTGCCAGCAGTCCCTATGACAGGGGTTTTGAGCAGTACTTC
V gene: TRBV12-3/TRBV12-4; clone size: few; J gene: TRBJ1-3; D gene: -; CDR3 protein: CASSPGRISGNTIYF; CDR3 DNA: TGTGCCAGCTCACCGGGACGGATCTCTGGAAACACCATATATTTT
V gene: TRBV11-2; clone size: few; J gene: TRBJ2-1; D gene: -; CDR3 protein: CASSLVLAKINEQFF; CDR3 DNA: TGTGCCAGCAGCTTAGTTCTAGCGAAAATCAATGAGCAGTTCTTC
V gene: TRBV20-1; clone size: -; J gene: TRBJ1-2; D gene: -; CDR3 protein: CSARDRGSGSYGYTF; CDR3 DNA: TGCAGTGCTAGAGATCGAGGGTCCGGATCCTATGGCTACACCTTC
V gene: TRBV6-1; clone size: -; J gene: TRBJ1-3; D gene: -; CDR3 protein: CASNFGNTIYF; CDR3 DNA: TGTGCCAGCAATTTTGGAAACACCATATATTTT
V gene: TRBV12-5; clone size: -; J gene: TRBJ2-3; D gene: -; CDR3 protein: CASGLVSGATTDTQYF; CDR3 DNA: TGTGCTAGTGGTTTGGTGTCGGGCGCCACCACAGATACGCAGTATTTT
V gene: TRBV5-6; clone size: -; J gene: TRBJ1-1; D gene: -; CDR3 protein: CASSGAGMNTEAFF; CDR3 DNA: TGTGCCAGCAGCGGGGCAGGCATGAACACTGAAGCTTTCTTT
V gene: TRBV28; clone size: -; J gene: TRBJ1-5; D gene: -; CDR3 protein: CASSRDFGTTQPQHF; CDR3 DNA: TGTGCCAGCAGTCGGGACTTCGGTACCACTCAGCCCCAGCATTTT
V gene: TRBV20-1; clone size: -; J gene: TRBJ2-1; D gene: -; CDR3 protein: CSAARDSGINEQFF; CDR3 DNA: TGCAGTGCCGCCCGAGATAGCGGCATTAATGAGCAGTTCTTC
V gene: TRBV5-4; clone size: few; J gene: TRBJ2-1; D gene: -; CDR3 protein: CASSPRDSNEQFF; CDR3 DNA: TGTGCCAGCAGCCCCCGGGACTCCAATGAGCAGTTCTTC
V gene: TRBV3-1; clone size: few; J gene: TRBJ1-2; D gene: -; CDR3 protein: CASSQEGGPYYGYTF; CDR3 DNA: TGTGCCAGCAGCCAAGAGGGGGGGCCGTACTATGGCTACACCTTC
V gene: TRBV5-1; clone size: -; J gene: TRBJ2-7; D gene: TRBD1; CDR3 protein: CASTRDRAPVRNEQYF; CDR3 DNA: TGCGCCAGCACCAGAGACAGGGCACCTGTAAGGAACGAGCAGTACTTC
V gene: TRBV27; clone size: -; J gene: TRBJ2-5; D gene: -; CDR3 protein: CANHDRQQEAQYF; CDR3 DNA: TGTGCCAACCACGACAGACAACAAGAGGCCCAGTACTTC
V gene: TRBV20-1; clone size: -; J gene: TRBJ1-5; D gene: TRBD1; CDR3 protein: CSASNQGGSNQPQHF; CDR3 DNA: TGCAGTGCTAGTAATCAGGGGGGTTCCAATCAGCCCCAGCATTTT
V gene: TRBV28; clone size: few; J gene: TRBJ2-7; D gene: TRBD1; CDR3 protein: CASSYTRDRDAYEQYF; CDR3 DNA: TGTGCCAGCAGCTATACCCGGGACAGGGATGCCTACGAGCAGTACTTC
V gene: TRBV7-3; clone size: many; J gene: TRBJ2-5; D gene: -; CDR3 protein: CASSWGVQETQYF; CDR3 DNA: TGTGCCAGCAGCTGGGGGGTCCAAGAGACCCAGTACTTC
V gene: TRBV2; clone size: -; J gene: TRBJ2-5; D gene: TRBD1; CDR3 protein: CASISGRGLETQYF; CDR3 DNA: TGTGCCAGCATATCGGGCAGGGGGTTGGAGACCCAGTACTTC
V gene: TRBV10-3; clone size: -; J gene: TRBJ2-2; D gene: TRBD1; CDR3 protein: CAITGQAPTGELFF; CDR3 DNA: TGTGCCATCACCGGACAGGCACCCACCGGGGAGCTGTTTTTT
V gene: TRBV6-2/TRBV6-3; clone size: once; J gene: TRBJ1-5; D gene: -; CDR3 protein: CASSYRGPGAQPQHF; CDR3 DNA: TGTGCCAGCAGTTACCGGGGTCCGGGGGCGCAGCCCCAGCATTTT
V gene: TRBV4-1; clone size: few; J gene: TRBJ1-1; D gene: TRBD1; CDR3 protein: CASSQDSGTVEAFF; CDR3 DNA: TGCGCCAGCAGCCAAGATTCGGGGACAGTTGAAGCTTTCTTT
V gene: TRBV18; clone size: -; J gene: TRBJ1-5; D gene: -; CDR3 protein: CASSPRRGDQPQHF; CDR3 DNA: TGTGCCAGCTCACCTCGTAGGGGGGATCAGCCCCAGCATTTT
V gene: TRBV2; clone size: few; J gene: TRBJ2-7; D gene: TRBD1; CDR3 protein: CACSLGQGSEQYF; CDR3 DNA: TGTGCCTGCTCCTTGGGACAGGGGTCCGAGCAGTACTTC
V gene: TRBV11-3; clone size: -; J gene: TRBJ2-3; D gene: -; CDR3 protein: CASSSMGTQYF; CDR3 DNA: TGTGCCAGCAGCTCAATGGGGACGCAGTATTTT
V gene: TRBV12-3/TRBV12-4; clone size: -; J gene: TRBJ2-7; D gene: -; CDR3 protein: CASRVPGVQQYF; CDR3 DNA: TGTGCCAGCAGGGTACCAGGGGTACAGCAGTACTTC
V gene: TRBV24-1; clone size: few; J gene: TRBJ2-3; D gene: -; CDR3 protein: CATSDGGRDTQYF; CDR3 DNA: TGTGCCACCAGTGATGGTGGCCGAGATACGCAGTATTTT
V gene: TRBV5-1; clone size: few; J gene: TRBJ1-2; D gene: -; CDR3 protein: CASIKGGPNRYGYTF; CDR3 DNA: TGCGCCAGCATCAAAGGGGGGCCGAACCGCTATGGCTACACCTTC
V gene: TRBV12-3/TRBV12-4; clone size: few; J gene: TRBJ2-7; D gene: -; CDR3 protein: CASSFLVGDKSSYEQYF; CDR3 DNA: TGTGCCAGCAGTTTCCTTGTGGGGGACAAGAGCTCCTACGAGCAGTACTTC
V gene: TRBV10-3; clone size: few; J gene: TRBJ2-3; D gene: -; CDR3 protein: CAISESDDTQYF; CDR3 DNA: TGTGCCATCAGTGAGTCGGACGATACGCAGTATTTT
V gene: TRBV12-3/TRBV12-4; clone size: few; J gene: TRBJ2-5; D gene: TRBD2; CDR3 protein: CASSYSSGRARETQYF; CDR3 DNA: TGTGCCAGCAGTTACTCTAGCGGGAGGGCCCGGGAGACCCAGTACTTC
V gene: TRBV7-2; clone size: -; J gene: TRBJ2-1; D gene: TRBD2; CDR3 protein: CASSSRAGGSNEQFF; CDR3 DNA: TGTGCCAGCAGCTCTCGGGCGGGGGGAAGCAATGAGCAGTTCTTC
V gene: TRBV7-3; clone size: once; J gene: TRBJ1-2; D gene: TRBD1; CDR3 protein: CASSARGQPGYTF; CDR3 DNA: TGTGCCAGCAGCGCCAGGGGACAGCCCGGCTACACCTTC
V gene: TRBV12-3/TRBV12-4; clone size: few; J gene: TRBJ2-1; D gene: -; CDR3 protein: CASSLSGYSYNEQFF; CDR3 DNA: TGTGCCAGCAGTTTATCTGGTTACTCCTACAATGAGCAGTTCTTC
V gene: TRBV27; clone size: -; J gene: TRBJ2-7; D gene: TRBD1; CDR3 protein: CANSSGQGILAYEQYF; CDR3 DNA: TGTGCCAACAGTTCCGGACAGGGAATTTTAGCCTACGAGCAGTACTTC
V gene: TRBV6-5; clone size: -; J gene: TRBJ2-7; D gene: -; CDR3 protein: CASSYSTGAAPYEQYF; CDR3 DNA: TGTGCCAGCAGTTACTCCACGGGGGCGGCACCCTACGAGCAGTACTTC
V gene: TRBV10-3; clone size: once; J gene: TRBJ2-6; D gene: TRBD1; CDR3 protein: CAIRSPGQSSSGANVLTF; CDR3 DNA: TGTGCCATCAGGAGCCCGGGACAGTCCTCCTCTGGGGCCAACGTCCTGACTTTC
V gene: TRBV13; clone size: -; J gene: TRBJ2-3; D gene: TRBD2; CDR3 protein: CASSVIAGGVDTQYF; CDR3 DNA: TGTGCCAGCAGTGTTATAGCGGGGGGGGTAGATACGCAGTATTTT
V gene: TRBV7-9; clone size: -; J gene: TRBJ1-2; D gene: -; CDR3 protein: CAGSPQAESYGYTF; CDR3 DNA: TGTGCCGGCAGCCCCCAGGCAGAATCCTATGGCTACACCTTC